A selection of T cell receptor beta chains follows, all from one sample in a study of cytomegalovirus exposure and HLA in healthy donors. Assay used: immunoSEQ multiplex PCR; TCRdb lists only in-frame clones, some missing. The data contain nearly 95,000 clones, 6.5% to 8% of them seen just once; the ten biggest clones take up roughly 2.1%. Source material: PBMCs. The receptors here all came from a man over 45 in good health and CMV-seronegative. The CDR3 runs from the conserved cysteine through the conserved F or W. D genes are given only for firm matches. A clone size is listed for some rows: how often the clone was seen (once, few, many), or a class if it is expanded.

>NA|NA|TRBV5-1|13|TRBJ2-5
TGCGCCAGCAGTTCCGGGACACTCGAGACCCAGTACTTC
CASSSGTLETQYF
>TRBD1|NA|TRBV7-6|15|TRBJ1-2
TGTGCCAGCACCCCAAGTTCGGACAGGGCCTATGGCTACACCTTC
CASTPSSDRAYGYTF
>TRBD1|few|TRBV6-6|12|TRBJ1-1
TGTGCCAGCAAATTGACAGGGGCTGAAGCTTTCTTT
CASKLTGAEAFF
>NA|NA|TRBV19|14|TRBJ2-7
TGTGCCAGTAGTATCGACGGGAGCTCCTACGAGCAGTACTTC
CASSIDGSSYEQYF
>NA|NA|TRBV29-1|13|TRBJ1-1
TGCAGCGTTCTCCAGGGGTCGAACACTGAAGCTTTCTTT
CSVLQGSNTEAFF
>NA|NA|TRBV28|14|TRBJ2-3
TGTGCCAGCAGCCGCCTCATACTAACAGATACGCAGTATTTT
CASSRLILTDTQYF
>NA|NA|TRBV11-3|15|TRBJ2-1
TGTGCCAGCAGCTTGAGGGGGGGAGCCTACAATGAGCAGTTCTTC
CASSLRGGAYNEQFF
>NA|NA|TRBV11-2|15|TRBJ1-2
TGTGCCAGCAGCTTAGATACCGGGACAAGGCTCGGCTACACCTTC
CASSLDTGTRLGYTF
>TRBD1|few|TRBV14|18|TRBJ2-3
TGTGCCAGCAGCCCCCCGCGGCGGACAGGGGCTAACACAGATACGCAGTATTTT
CASSPPRRTGANTDTQYF
>NA|NA|TRBV28|14|TRBJ1-4
TGTGCCAGCAGGAATACAGGGCCGGAGGAAAAACTGTTTTTT
CASRNTGPEEKLFF
>TRBD2|NA|TRBV7-3|14|TRBJ2-3
TGTGCCAGCAGCTTAGCGGGAGTCACAGATACGCAGTATTTT
CASSLAGVTDTQYF
>TRBD1|NA|TRBV23-1|16|TRBJ1-1
TGCGCCAGCAGCCTAGACAGGGATGAGTACGACACTGAAGCTTTCTTT
CASSLDRDEYDTEAFF
>TRBD1|NA|TRBV5-1|17|TRBJ1-4
TGCGCCAGCAGCTTGGGGACAGGGCTCTCCACTAATGAAAAACTGTTTTTT
CASSLGTGLSTNEKLFF
>NA|NA|TRBV27|15|TRBJ2-3
TGTGCCAGCAGTTCCCAACTTCCCCGCACAGATACGCAGTATTTT
CASSSQLPRTDTQYF
>NA|NA|TRBV6-6|13|TRBJ2-7
TGTGCCAGCTCTCCGCGAGATTCCTACGAGCAGTACTTC
CASSPRDSYEQYF
>NA|NA|TRBV6-6|14|TRBJ2-7
TGTGCCAGCAGTTCCCAGGTATTTCCCTACGAGCAGTACTTC
CASSSQVFPYEQYF
>NA|NA|TRBV6-1|15|TRBJ1-6
TGTGCCAGCAGTGATCGGGGGAGGAAGGGATCACCCCTCCACTTT
CASSDRGRKGSPLHF
>NA|few|TRBV7-3|12|TRBJ2-2
TGTGCCAGCAGCTCTCGTACCGGGGAGCTGTTTTTT
CASSSRTGELFF
>TRBD1|few|TRBV2|15|TRBJ1-1
TGTGCCAGCAGTGAACCGCAGGGGGCTGAGGATGAAGCTTTCTTT
CASSEPQGAEDEAFF
>NA|NA|TRBV11-2|14|TRBJ2-5
TGTGCCAGCAGCTTAGGCTCTGTCGGGGAGACCCAGTACTTC
CASSLGSVGETQYF
>NA|NA|TRBV6-5|15|TRBJ2-2
TGTGCCAGCAGTTCCCGACTAGGGCGGACCGGGGAGCTGTTTTTT
CASSSRLGRTGELFF
>TRBD2|few|TRBV5-5|16|TRBJ2-7
TGTGCCAGCAGCCCGAGACTAGCGGGAGGGCTGGGCGAGCAGTACTTC
CASSPRLAGGLGEQYF
>TRBD2|NA|TRBV5-1|16|TRBJ2-3
TGCGCCAGCAGCTCCGGGACTAGCGGTTACACAGATACGCAGTATTTT
CASSSGTSGYTDTQYF